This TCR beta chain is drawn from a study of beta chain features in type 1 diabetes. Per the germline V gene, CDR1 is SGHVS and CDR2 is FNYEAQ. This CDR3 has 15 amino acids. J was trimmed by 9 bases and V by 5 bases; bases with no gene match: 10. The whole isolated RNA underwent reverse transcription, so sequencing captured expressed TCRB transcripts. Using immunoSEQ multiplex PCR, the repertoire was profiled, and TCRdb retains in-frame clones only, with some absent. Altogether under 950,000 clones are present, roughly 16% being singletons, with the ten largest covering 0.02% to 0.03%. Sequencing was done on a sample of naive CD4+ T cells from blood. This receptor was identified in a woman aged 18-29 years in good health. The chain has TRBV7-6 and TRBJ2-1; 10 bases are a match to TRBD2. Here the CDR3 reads CASSTSGRAAGEQFF. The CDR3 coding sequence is TGTGCCAGCAGCACCAGCGGGAGGGCCGCGGGTGAGCAGTTCTTC.